This T cell receptor (beta chain) originates from a study of cytomegalovirus exposure and HLA in healthy donors. CDR1 is SGHTA, CDR2 FQGTGA, per germline. V dropped 5 bases and J dropped 2 bases, with 10 bases sitting between them. This CDR3 is 13 amino acids long. Amplification used 60 Vbeta primers and 13 Jbeta primers. Libraries were prepared by immunoSEQ multiplex PCR; TCRdb keeps only in-frame clonotypes and omits some of them. Of about 200,000 clones listed, roughly 70% are singletons. This clone was seen a few times. Sequencing was performed on PBMCs. The receptor comes from a man in his forties in good health and CMV-seropositive. V and J are TRBV7-3 and TRBJ2-7; D may be TRBD2 (5 bases). CDR3 DNA: TGTGCCAGCAGCCCCCGAGGGACCTACGAGCAGTACTTC. This translates into CASSPRGTYEQYF. Full variable domain (outside the CDR3, taken from reference TRBV7-3 and TRBJ2-7): GAGVSQTPSNKVTEKGKYVELRCDPISGHTALYWYRQSLGQGPEFLIYFQGTGAADDSGLPNDRFFAVRPEGSVSTLKIQRTERGDSAVYLCASSPRGTYEQYFGPGTRLTVT.